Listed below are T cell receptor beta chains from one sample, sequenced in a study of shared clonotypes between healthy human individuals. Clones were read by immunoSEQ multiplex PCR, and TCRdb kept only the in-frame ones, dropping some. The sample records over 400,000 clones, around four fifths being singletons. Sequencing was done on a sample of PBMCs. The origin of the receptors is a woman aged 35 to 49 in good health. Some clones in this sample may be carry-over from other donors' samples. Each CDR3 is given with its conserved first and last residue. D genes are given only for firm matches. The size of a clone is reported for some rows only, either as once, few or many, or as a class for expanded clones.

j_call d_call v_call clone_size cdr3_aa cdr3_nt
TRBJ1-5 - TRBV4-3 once CASSQDLTGLGGNQPQHF TGCGCCAGCAGCCAAGATCTCACAGGCTTGGGGGGCAATCAGCCCCAGCATTTT
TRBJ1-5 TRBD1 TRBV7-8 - CASSSSDRLNQPQHF TGTGCCAGCAGCTCCTCGGACAGGTTAAATCAGCCCCAGCATTTT
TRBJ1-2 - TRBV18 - CASSPRGDGQSLNYGYTF TGTGCCAGCTCACCACGGGGGGATGGACAGAGCCTAAACTATGGCTACACCTTC
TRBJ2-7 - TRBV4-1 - CASSREGRGGRSYEQYF TGCGCCAGCAGCCGGGAAGGGAGGGGGGGTCGGTCCTACGAGCAGTACTTC
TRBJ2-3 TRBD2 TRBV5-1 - CASSPGLAGEITQYF TGCGCCAGCAGCCCGGGACTAGCGGGAGAAATTACGCAGTATTTT
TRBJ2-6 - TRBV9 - CASSVSSPGAPGANVLTF TGTGCCAGCAGCGTATCATCCCCAGGGGCGCCTGGGGCCAACGTCCTGACTTTC
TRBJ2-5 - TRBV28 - CASSLFGATAQETQYF TGTGCCAGCAGTTTATTTGGGGCGACGGCCCAAGAGACCCAGTACTTC
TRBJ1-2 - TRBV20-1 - CSVLGTGYTF TGCAGTGTTCTGGGTACAGGCTACACCTTC
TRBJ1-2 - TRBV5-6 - CASSLAADYGYTF TGTGCCAGCAGCTTGGCGGCGGACTATGGCTACACCTTC
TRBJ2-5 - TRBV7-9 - CASTTNQETQYF TGTGCCAGCACGACTAACCAAGAGACCCAGTACTTC
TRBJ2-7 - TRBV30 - CAWSARDEQYF TGTGCCTGGAGTGCTCGGGACGAGCAGTACTTC
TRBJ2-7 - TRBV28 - CASSLAVAYEQYF TGTGCCAGCAGTTTAGCTGTCGCCTACGAGCAGTACTTC
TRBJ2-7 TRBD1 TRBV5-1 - CASSLHYRDSYEQYF TGCGCCAGCAGCCTACACTACAGGGACAGCTACGAGCAGTACTTC
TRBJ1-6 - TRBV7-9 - CASRLGGTDLAPLHF TGTGCCAGCAGATTAGGGGGGACCGACCTAGCGCCCCTCCACTTT
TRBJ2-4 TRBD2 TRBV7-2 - CASSDTGLDGDLAYF TGTGCCAGCAGCGATACGGGACTAGATGGCGATTTGGCGTACTTC
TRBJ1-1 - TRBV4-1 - CASSQMRTQRDTEAFF TGCGCCAGCAGCCAAATGAGGACCCAGAGGGACACTGAAGCTTTCTTT
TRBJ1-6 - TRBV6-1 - CASSSLGPDNSPLHF TGTGCCAGCAGTTCTCTAGGGCCCGATAATTCACCCCTCCACTTT
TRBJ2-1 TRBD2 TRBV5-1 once CASSLALSRAGAVEQFF TGCGCCAGCAGCTTGGCCCTTTCGCGTGCGGGAGCGGTTGAGCAGTTCTTC
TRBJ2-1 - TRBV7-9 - CASSLGSASEQFF TGTGCCAGCAGCTTGGGGTCCGCATCTGAGCAGTTCTTC
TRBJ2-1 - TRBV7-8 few CASSPHGQRNEQFF TGTGCCAGCAGCCCTCATGGGCAACGGAATGAGCAGTTCTTC
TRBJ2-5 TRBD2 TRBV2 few CASSSRLAGGGETQYF TGTGCCAGCAGTTCCCGACTAGCGGGAGGGGGGGAGACCCAGTACTTC
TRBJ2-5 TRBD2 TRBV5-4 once CASSPHADGSGGTQYF TGTGCCAGCAGCCCTCATGCCGATGGTAGCGGGGGGACCCAGTACTTC
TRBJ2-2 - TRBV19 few CASSIQQAGELFF TGTGCCAGTAGTATCCAGCAGGCCGGGGAGCTGTTTTTT
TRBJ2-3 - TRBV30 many CAWSVWRGTQYF TGTGCCTGGAGTGTATGGCGGGGTACGCAGTATTTT
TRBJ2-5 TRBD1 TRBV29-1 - CSVVQPLTGGETQYF TGCAGCGTTGTTCAGCCCTTGACAGGGGGGGAGACCCAGTACTTC
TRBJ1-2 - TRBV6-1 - CATPPGRDYGYTF TGTGCCACCCCCCCGGGACGAGATTATGGCTACACCTTC
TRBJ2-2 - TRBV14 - CASSQDQSQGLFF TGTGCCAGCAGCCAAGATCAGTCCCAGGGGCTGTTTTTT
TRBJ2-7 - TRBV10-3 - CAISESRQISYEQYF TGTGCCATCAGTGAGTCGAGGCAGATCTCCTACGAGCAGTACTTC
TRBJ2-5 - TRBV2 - CASSERTEQYF TGTGCCAGCAGTGAACGGACAGAGCAGTACTTC
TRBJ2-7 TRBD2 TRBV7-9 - CASSLGLASYEQYF TGTGCCAGCAGCTTAGGACTAGCCTCCTACGAGCAGTACTTC
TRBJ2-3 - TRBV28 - CASSWGLGADTQYF TGTGCCAGCAGTTGGGGACTTGGCGCAGATACGCAGTATTTT
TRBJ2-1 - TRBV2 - CASSNQLAQQFF TGTGCCAGCAGTAACCAACTAGCCCAGCAGTTCTTC
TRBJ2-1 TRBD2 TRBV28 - CASSLGGGNNEQFF TGTGCCAGCAGTTTAGGGGGGGGTAACAATGAGCAGTTCTTC
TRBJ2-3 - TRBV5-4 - CASRGRGTDTQYF TGTGCCAGCAGGGGTCGGGGCACAGATACGCAGTATTTT